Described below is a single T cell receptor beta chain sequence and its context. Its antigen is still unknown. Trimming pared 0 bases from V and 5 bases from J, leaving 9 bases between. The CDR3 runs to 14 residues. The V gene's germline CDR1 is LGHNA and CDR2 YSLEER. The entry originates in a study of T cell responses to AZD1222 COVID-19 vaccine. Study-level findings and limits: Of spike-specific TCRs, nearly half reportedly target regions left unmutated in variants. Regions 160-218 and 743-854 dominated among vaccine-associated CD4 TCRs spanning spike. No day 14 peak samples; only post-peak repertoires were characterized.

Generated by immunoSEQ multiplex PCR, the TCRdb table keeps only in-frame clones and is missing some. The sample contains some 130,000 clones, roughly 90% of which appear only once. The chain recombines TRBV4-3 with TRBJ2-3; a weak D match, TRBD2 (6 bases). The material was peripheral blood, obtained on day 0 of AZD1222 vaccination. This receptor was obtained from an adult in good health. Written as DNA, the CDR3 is TGCGCCAGCAGCCAAGATGCGGGGCTAGATACGCAGTATTTT. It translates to CASSQDAGLDTQYF.